This TCR beta chain is drawn from a study of T cells after yellow fever vaccination. Whole-study context: Fractions containing few cells were prepared with SMART-Seq v4 Ultra Low Input.

Findings and caveats of the study: Post-booster reappearance was seen for most primary-vaccination clones (roughly 97% CD4, around 88% CD8). Abundant contaminating clonotypes from the bulk population could appear in FACS-sorted repertoires.

They built TCR cDNA with 5'RACE template switching, a step that put in a universal primer site and UMIs. TCRdb re-analysed the 5' RACE reads in MiXCR, keeping a single row per CDR3 protein. The sample records 310,000 or so distinct CDR3 sequences, around 7% being singletons. With respect to this clonotype: Its specificity is not known.

V dropped 3 bases and J dropped 2 bases, with 7 bases sitting between them. Germline CDR1 and CDR2: ENHRY and SYGVKD. This CDR3 is 13 amino acids long. The starting material was PBMCs, obtained about 49 days after the first yellow fever vaccination. V usage is TRBV10-3 and J usage is TRBJ1-2, with unresolved D. This clonotype was obtained from a man between 18 and 29 years old who received the YFV17D yellow fever vaccine. For the CDR3, the DNA is TGTGCCATCAGTGAAGGGCAGAACTATGGCTACACCTTC. Its protein is CAISEGQNYGYTF.